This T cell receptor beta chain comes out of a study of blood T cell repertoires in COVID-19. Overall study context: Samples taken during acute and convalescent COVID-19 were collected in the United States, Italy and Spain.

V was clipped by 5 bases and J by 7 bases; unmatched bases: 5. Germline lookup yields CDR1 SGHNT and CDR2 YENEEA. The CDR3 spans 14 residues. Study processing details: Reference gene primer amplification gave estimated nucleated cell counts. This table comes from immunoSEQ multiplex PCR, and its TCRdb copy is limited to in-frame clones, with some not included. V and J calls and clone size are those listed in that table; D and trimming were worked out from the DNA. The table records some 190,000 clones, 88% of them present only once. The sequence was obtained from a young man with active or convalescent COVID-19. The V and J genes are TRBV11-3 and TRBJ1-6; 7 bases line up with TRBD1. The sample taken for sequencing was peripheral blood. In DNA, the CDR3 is TGTGCCAGCAGCATAGGGGGCGCGAATTCACCCCTCCACTTT. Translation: CASSIGGANSPLHF.